Here is one TCR beta chain with its context. Its antigen is not known. The germline V gene has CDR1 SGHVS and CDR2 FQNEAQ. The CDR3 is made up of 12 amino acids. Trimming removed 8 bases at V and 7 bases at J, with 11 bases between. The data stem from a study of EBV T-cell therapy then PD-1 blockade in nasopharyngeal carcinoma. The protocol was immunoSEQ multiplex PCR, while the TCRdb copy is restricted to in-frame clones and leaves out a portion. The profile shows roughly 20,000 clones, almost 85% of them singletons. The treatment: AdE1-LMPpoly-expanded autologous EBV-specific T-cell therapy followed by anti-PD-1 nivolumab.

The rearrangement joins TRBV7-8 to TRBJ2-2, with D possibly being TRBD2 (6 bases). This TCR derives from a man aged 35 to 55 with nasopharyngeal carcinoma. Sample: CD8+ T cells from blood, taken at approximately day 31 from a patient whose treatment included autologous EBV-specific T cells and nivolumab. Written as DNA, the CDR3 is TGTGCCAGCGGCCACGGGGGCGGGGAGCTGTTTTTT. Protein sequence: CASGHGGGELFF.